This TCR beta chain was identified in a study of blood T cell repertoires in COVID-19. Study context: Samples of COVID-19 (acute and convalescent) were obtained from the United States, Italy and Spain. PBMCs, B-cell-depleted T cells, or T cells provided the cDNA or gDNA that made up the material.

In the original analysis: From reference gene primer amplification, estimates of nucleated cell counts were derived. The protocol was immunoSEQ multiplex PCR, while the TCRdb copy is restricted to in-frame clones and leaves out a portion. That table supplies the V and J calls and clone size; D and trimming were determined from the DNA. The table shows around 20,000 clones, with roughly 87% occurring only once. Germline V gives CDR1 SNHLY, CDR2 FYNNEI. V gave up 5 bases and J gave up 10 bases; unmatched junction bases: 6. The CDR3 consists of 12 residues. This clonotype originated in a human donor in a cohort sampled during active COVID-19. The donor label of this sample is uncertain. The sample comprised peripheral blood. The rearrangement links TRBV2 to TRBJ1-1; 8 nucleotides line up with TRBD1. CDR3 DNA: TGTGCCAGCAGTTCGGACAGGGAGGGAGCTTTCTTT. Translation: CASSSDREGAFF.